Below, 13 T cell receptor beta chains from the same sample are listed, as sequenced in a study of blood T cell repertoires in COVID-19 (dated by TCRdb to 2020 to 2021). Preparation of the library involved the immunoSEQ multiplex PCR assay. The table was pulled from immuneACCESS by TCRdb, which kept in-frame rearrangements only. Such tables lose some clones; where checked, under half of the loss comes from unresolved V genes, and the rest has no known cause. A total of 100,000 or so clones appear in this sample, 80% to 90% of them only once. Of the sample, roughly 30% falls within the top ten clones. Sequences were obtained from peripheral blood. Receptors were obtained from a woman aged 80 or over with acute or convalescent COVID-19.

The rearrangement uses TRBV2 and TRBJ2-1; TRBD1 matches at 8 bases. This CDR3 contains 14 residues. Per germline, CDR1 SNHLY and CDR2 FYNNEI. V was pared by 6 bases and J by 10 bases, with 11 bases of the junction left unmatched. The CDR3 is CASRQGAAVMEQFF. CDR3 in DNA: TGTGCCAGCAGGCAGGGGGCGGCGGTGATGGAGCAGTTCTTC.

The chain is built from TRBV18 and TRBJ2-5; D possibly corresponds to TRBD1 (6 bases). The CDR3 runs 14 residues. The V gene's germline CDR1 is KGHSH and CDR2 LQKENI. With 3 bases removed from V and 5 bases from J, the gap between germline ends came to 13 bases. CDR3 loop: CASSPLTGVETQYF. The CDR3 nucleotides read TGTGCCAGCTCACCTTTGACAGGCGTCGAGACCCAGTACTTC.

The chain recombines TRBV5-1 with TRBJ2-5, with 11 bases that match TRBD1. V lost 4 bases to trimming and J lost 5 bases; unmatched junction nucleotides: 13. CDR1 SGHRS and CDR2 YFSETQ come from the germline V gene. The CDR3 is made up of 17 amino acids. The CDR3 DNA is TGCGCCAGCAGCCAACCCATCGGACAGGGGGCGGGCGAGACCCAGTACTTC. Encoded protein: CASSQPIGQGAGETQYF.

V gene TRBV6-5 combines with J gene TRBJ2-2, with a tentative D call TRBD1 (5 bases). Trimming took 2 bases from V and 1 from J, leaving 8 bases between them. Looked up from germline, CDR1 is MNHEY and CDR2 is SVGAGI. The CDR3 totals 15 residues. The CDR3: CASSYNGQNTGELFF. The CDR3, as DNA: TGTGCCAGCAGTTACAATGGACAGAACACCGGGGAGCTGTTTTTT.

This chain links TRBV28 with TRBJ2-7; D unclear. The CDR3 totals 11 residues. V lost 3 bases to trimming and J lost 6 bases, with 6 bases between them. Germline CDR1 MDHEN, CDR2 SYDVKM. As DNA, the CDR3 is TGTGCCAGCAGTTTTGTCGGCGAGCAGTACTTC. It encodes CASSFVGEQYF.

The V and J genes are TRBV15 and TRBJ2-7; tentatively, D is TRBD1 (5 bases). Trimming removed 1 base at V and 4 bases at J, with 17 bases between. The germline gives CDR1 LNHNV, CDR2 YYDKDF (reference sequence). CDR3 length: 16 amino acids. The DNA of the CDR3 is TGTGCCACCAGCAGAGTAGAAGGACATACATCTTACGAGCAGTACTTC. Its protein product is CATSRVEGHTSYEQYF.

The count of this clone is one. The chain recombines TRBV29-1 with TRBJ1-2; D perhaps matches TRBD1 (5 bases). The germline V and J ends were trimmed by 7 bases and 6 bases, with 9 bases remaining between them. The CDR3 is 10 amino acids. The V gene's germline CDR1 is SQVTM and CDR2 ANQGSEA. The CDR3 loop is CSGDSDGYTF. CDR3 coding DNA: TGCAGCGGCGACAGTGATGGCTACACCTTC.

This chain joins TRBV5-1 and TRBJ2-7; 16 bases fit TRBD2. Germline-derived CDR1 and CDR2 are SGHRS and YFSETQ. J lost 5 bases, V lost 1 base, and 6 bases had no gene match. The CDR3 has 17 residues. Here the CDR3 reads CASSLLGLAGGPHEQYF. Written as DNA, the CDR3 is TGCGCCAGCAGCTTGTTGGGACTAGCGGGGGGGCCCCACGAGCAGTACTTC.

The J gene is TRBJ2-7, the V gene TRBV21-1; the table names TRBD2, a call not compared with the DNA. TRBV21-1 is a listed pseudogene. CDR3 size: 16 residues. CDR3 sequence: CASSTHLDSESYEQYF. The CDR3 DNA sequence: TGTGCCAGCAGCACGCATCTCGATTCTGAGTCCTACGAGCAGTACTTC.

V usage is TRBV2 and J usage is TRBJ1-5, with 9 bases fitting TRBD1. The V gene end was trimmed by 6 bases and the J gene end by 4 bases; junction bases not matched to a gene: 7. The CDR3 runs to 15 residues. Germline V lookup: CDR1 SNHLY, CDR2 FYNNEI. CDR3 loop: CASRQQGAGNQPQHF. The CDR3 DNA reads as TGTGCCAGCAGGCAACAGGGGGCGGGTAATCAGCCCCAGCATTTT. The variable domain in full, with the rest retrieved from reference TRBV2 and TRBJ1-5, is EPEVTQTPSHQVTQMGQEVILRCVPISNHLYFYWYRQILGQKVEFLVSFYNNEISEKSEIFDDQFSVERPDGSNFTLKIRSTKLEDSAMYFCASRQQGAGNQPQHFGDGTRLSIL.

The chain is built from TRBV2 and TRBJ2-7; 9 bases map to TRBD1. Germline CDR1 is SNHLY and CDR2 is FYNNEI. With V trimmed by 10 bases and J by 3 bases, 13 bases remained unmatched. There are 15 residues in the CDR3. The CDR3 DNA is TGTGCCATGCAGTCGAGGGGACAGGGCGGCTACGAGCAGTACTTC. Its translation: CAMQSRGQGGYEQYF. Drawing the rest from reference TRBV2 and TRBJ2-7, the complete variable domain is EPEVTQTPSHQVTQMGQEVILRCVPISNHLYFYWYRQILGQKVEFLVSFYNNEISEKSEIFDDQFSVERPDGSNFTLKIRSTKLEDSAMYFCAMQSRGQGGYEQYFGPGTRLTVT.

The chain joins TRBV28 to TRBJ2-1; possible D gene TRBD2, 7 bases. Germline CDR1 is MDHEN and CDR2 is SYDVKM. The CDR3 is made up of 16 amino acids. Trimming took off 6 bases at V and 6 bases at J, with 21 bases between the two ends. CDR3 in DNA: TGTGCCAGCAGCTCCCCCGCGGGGGCCTCTTTCAATGAGCAGTTCTTC. Amino acid sequence: CASSSPAGASFNEQFF.

The chain joins TRBV27 to TRBJ2-3; 9 bases map to TRBD2. With 6 bases clipped from V and 1 base from J, the junction kept 2 bases outside the gene matches. Germline values: CDR1 MNHEY, CDR2 SMNVEV (reference sequence). The CDR3 is 14 residues long. In DNA form, the CDR3 reads TGTGCCAGCAGGGTAGCGGGGGGCACAGATACGCAGTATTTT. This sequence encodes CASRVAGGTDTQYF.